These 17 T cell receptor beta chains share one sample of origin, sequenced in a study of early T cells in non-severe SARS-CoV-2 infection. TCRdb fed the 5' RACE reads into MiXCR, producing one record per CDR3 protein. The sample shows around 25,000 distinct CDR3 sequences, roughly 4.8% of them seen only once. Sample: whole blood. All receptors derive from an adult who was a healthcare worker with PCR-confirmed SARS-CoV-2 infection or an uninfected control (not recorded which).

This clonotype appeared many times. The V and J genes are TRBV29-1 and TRBJ2-7, with 10 nucleotides matching TRBD1. With 4 bases clipped from V and 5 bases from J, the junction kept 8 bases outside the gene matches. Germline values: CDR1 SQVTM, CDR2 ANQGSEA. This CDR3 region has 14 residues. The CDR3 DNA reads as TGCAGCGTTGGAGAGACAGGGGGCAAGGACGAGCAGTACTTC. Its translation is CSVGETGGKDEQYF.

This clonotype was seen at least ten times. The chain is built from TRBV27 and TRBJ1-1; possible D gene TRBD1, 5 bases. Germline loops: CDR1 MNHEY, CDR2 SMNVEV (reference sequence). CDR3 length: 15 residues. The ends were cut back, 2 bases at V and 2 bases at J, with 12 bases in the middle. For the CDR3, the DNA is TGTGCCAGCAGTTTAGGGACCGGGCCCAACACTGAAGCTTTCTTT. Protein: CASSLGTGPNTEAFF.

This clonotype was seen only a few times. The CDR3 reads CAWSVSRNTEAFF. CDR3 in DNA: TGTGCCTGGAGTGTCTCAAGAAACACTGAAGCTTTCTTT. This chain connects TRBV30 to TRBJ1-1; D is unclear. V gave up 0 bases and J gave up 2 bases, with 7 bases separating them. This CDR3 comprises 13 residues. Germline V gene lookup returns CDR1 GTSNPN and CDR2 SVGIG (reference sequence). Looking up the rest from reference TRBV30 and TRBJ1-1 gives the full variable domain: SQTIHQWPATLVQPVGSPLSLECTVEGTSNPNLYWYRQAAGRGLQLLFYSVGIGQISSEVPQNLSASRPQDRQFILSSKKLLLSDSGFYLCAWSVSRNTEAFFGQGTRLTVV.

This clonotype was observed at least ten times. V gene TRBV5-1 combines with J gene TRBJ1-6; weak D call: TRBD1 (6 bases). Trimming shortened V by 0 bases and J by 7 bases, and 11 bases separated the two germline ends. The germline V gene has CDR1 SGHRS and CDR2 YFSETQ. The CDR3 has 15 residues. The CDR3 region has the DNA TGCGCCAGCAGCTTGGTAGGGGGTACCAATTCACCCCTCCACTTT. Amino acid sequence: CASSLVGGTNSPLHF.

Only a few counts were recorded for this clonotype. V and J are TRBV7-9 and TRBJ1-2; D is undetermined. Trimming stripped 3 bases from V and 4 bases from J, with 6 bases between. The CDR3 spans 12 residues. Germline lookup yields CDR1 SEHNR and CDR2 FQNEAQ (reference sequence). The DNA of the CDR3 is TGTGCCAGCAGCTTTAACAGCTATGGCTACACCTTC. Amino acids: CASSFNSYGYTF.

This clonotype was found a few times. V is TRBV2 and J is TRBJ2-5; 9 nucleotides line up with TRBD2. V dropped 4 bases and J dropped 3; count of bases not matched to a gene: 0. CDR3 length: 13 amino acids. Germline values: CDR1 SNHLY, CDR2 FYNNEI. The CDR3 nucleotides read TGTGCCAGCAGTGCTAGCGGGGAAGAGACCCAGTACTTC. This translates into CASSASGEETQYF. Filled out from reference TRBV2 and TRBJ2-5, the complete variable domain reads EPEVTQTPSHQVTQMGQEVILRCVPISNHLYFYWYRQILGQKVEFLVSFYNNEISEKSEIFDDQFSVERPDGSNFTLKIRSTKLEDSAMYFCASSASGEETQYFGPGTRLLVL.

This sequence joins TRBV5-6 and TRBJ2-3; 13 bases fit TRBD2. CDR1 is SGHDT and CDR2 is YYEEEE in the germline V gene. V gave up 3 bases and J gave up 4 bases; unmatched junction bases: 5. The CDR3 loop spans 16 amino acids. The CDR3 DNA reads TGTGCCAGCAGCTCGACTAGCGGGAGGTGGTCAGATACGCAGTATTTT. Protein sequence: CASSSTSGRWSDTQYF.

J is TRBJ1-1 and V is TRBV30; D gene ambiguous. With 1 base removed from V and 10 bases from J, the gap between germline ends came to 10 bases. The CDR3 covers 11 residues. Germline V gene lookup returns CDR1 GTSNPN and CDR2 SVGIG (reference sequence). This CDR3 reads CAWSAGVSAFF. For the CDR3, the DNA is TGTGCCTGGAGTGCTGGGGTGTCAGCTTTCTTT.

This clonotype was seen a handful of times. V gene TRBV18 combines with J gene TRBJ2-3; no clear D. The CDR3 totals 14 residues. Trimming took 4 bases from V and 6 from J, leaving 14 bases between them. Germline V gives CDR1 KGHSH, CDR2 LQKENI. CDR3: CASSRAPPRDTQYF. CDR3 DNA: TGTGCCAGCTCACGCGCCCCCCCGCGGGATACGCAGTATTTT.

This clonotype has just a few counts. The chain employs TRBV20-1 and TRBJ2-5, with TRBD2 matching over 8 bases. The CDR3 is 14 amino acids. The V gene end was trimmed by 3 bases and the J gene end by 5 bases; junction bases not matched to a gene: 8. Germline CDR1 is DFQATT and CDR2 is SNEGSKA (reference sequence). The CDR3 region is CSASVAGGLETQYF. The CDR3 DNA reads TGCAGTGCTAGCGTTGCGGGGGGACTTGAGACCCAGTACTTC.

This clonotype showed up many times. The chain links TRBV3-1 to TRBJ2-4; 7 nucleotides align to TRBD2. CDR1 LGHDT and CDR2 YNNKEL come from the germline V gene (reference sequence). V gave up 2 bases and J gave up 0 bases; unmatched junction bases: 10. This CDR3 has 18 amino acids. The CDR3 sequence: CASSQPISREEAKNIQYF. For the CDR3, the DNA is TGTGCCAGCAGCCAACCCATTTCCCGGGAGGAAGCCAAAAACATTCAGTACTTC.

This clonotype was detected ten times or more. The rearrangement uses TRBV20-1 and TRBJ1-2, with D maybe TRBD1 (5 bases). The CDR3 has 15 amino acids. The V gene lost 3 bases and the J gene lost 4 bases, with 18 bases spanning the gap. CDR1 and CDR2 from the germline V gene are DFQATT and SNEGSKA (reference sequence). CDR3 sequence (DNA): TGCAGTGCTAGGAGGGACCCGCCAGACGGCTATGGCTACACCTTC. Protein: CSARRDPPDGYGYTF.

This clonotype occurred many times. This chain joins TRBV4-1 and TRBJ2-3; tentative D call: TRBD1 (6 bases). V lost 0 bases to trimming and J lost 4 bases, with 14 bases between them. The CDR3 sequence is 16 residues long. Per the germline V gene, CDR1 is MGHRA and CDR2 is YSYEKL. CDR3 sequence (DNA): TGCGCCAGCAGCCAAGAGAGAACAGGGCGCCCAGATACGCAGTATTTT. This gives the protein CASSQERTGRPDTQYF.

The gene calls are TRBV2 and TRBJ2-7; 11 bases match TRBD1. Germline values: CDR1 SNHLY, CDR2 FYNNEI. Unmatched junction bases numbered 5, after V lost 7 bases and J lost 0 bases. This CDR3 is 15 amino acids long. The CDR3 protein is CASIRGQGGSYEQYF. DNA for the CDR3: TGTGCCAGCATCCGGGGACAGGGGGGCTCCTACGAGCAGTACTTC.

This clonotype was counted ten times or more. This rearrangement joins TRBV7-9 to TRBJ1-1; D gene uncertain. Germline values: CDR1 SEHNR, CDR2 FQNEAQ (reference sequence). Trimming took off 9 bases at V and 3 bases at J, with 17 bases between the two ends. The CDR3 sequence is 14 residues long. This CDR3 is CASEKTLRDTEAFF. In nucleotides, the CDR3 is TGTGCCAGTGAAAAGACCCTGAGGGACACTGAAGCTTTCTTT.

This clonotype was counted many times. V and J are TRBV6-5 and TRBJ1-4, with 9 bases matching TRBD1. V dropped 5 bases and J dropped 8; count of bases not matched to a gene: 6. The CDR3 loop spans 14 amino acids. Germline V gives CDR1 MNHEY, CDR2 SVGAGI. CDR3 DNA sequence: TGTGCCAGCAGTCGACAGGGGGTTGACGAAAAACTGTTTTTT. It yields the protein CASSRQGVDEKLFF.

This clonotype was observed at least ten times. V and J are TRBV6-5 and TRBJ2-1; 10 bases are shared with TRBD1. V lost 4 bases, J lost 7 bases, and 7 bases stayed unmatched. CDR3 length equals 15 residues. Per germline, CDR1 MNHEY and CDR2 SVGAGI. CDR3 sequence: CASSSTGTGANEQFF. CDR3 in DNA: TGTGCCAGCAGTTCCACCGGGACAGGGGCAAATGAGCAGTTCTTC.